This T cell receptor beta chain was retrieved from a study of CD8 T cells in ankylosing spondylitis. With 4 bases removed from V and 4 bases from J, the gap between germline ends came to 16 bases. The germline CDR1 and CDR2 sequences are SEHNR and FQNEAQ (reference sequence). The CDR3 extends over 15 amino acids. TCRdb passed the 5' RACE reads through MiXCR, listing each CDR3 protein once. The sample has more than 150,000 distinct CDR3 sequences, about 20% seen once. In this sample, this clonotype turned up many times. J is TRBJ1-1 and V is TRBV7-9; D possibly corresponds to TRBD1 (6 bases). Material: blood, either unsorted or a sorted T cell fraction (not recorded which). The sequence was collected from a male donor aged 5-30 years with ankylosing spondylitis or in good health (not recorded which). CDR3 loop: CASSSQTGLGTEAFF. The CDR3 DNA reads TGTGCCAGCAGCTCACAGACAGGTCTGGGCACTGAAGCTTTCTTT.